The 17 T cell receptor beta chains given below trace back to one sample, sequenced in a study of cytomegalovirus exposure and HLA in healthy donors. Both 60 Vbeta primers and 13 Jbeta primers went into the PCR. Libraries were prepared by immunoSEQ multiplex PCR; TCRdb keeps only in-frame clonotypes and omits some of them. The data hold 200,000 to 300,000 clones, with approximately 78% observed a single time. The sample was PBMCs. The receptor set was obtained from a boy under 18 in good health and CMV-seronegative.

The chain has TRBV5-6 and TRBJ2-7; TRBD1 agrees at 12 bases. V was clipped by 3 bases and J by 2 bases; unmatched bases: 3. Germline CDR1 is SGHDT and CDR2 is YYEEEE. CDR3 length: 15 residues. In DNA, the CDR3 is TGTGCCAGCAGCTGGGGGACAGGGGGCCCCTACGAGCAGTACTTC. Amino acids: CASSWGTGGPYEQYF.

J is TRBJ1-3 and V is TRBV19; D uncertain. V lost 1 base and J lost 0, with 10 bases in between. This CDR3 is built from 16 residues. Germline V gene data show CDR1 as LNHDA and CDR2 as SQIVND (reference sequence). The CDR3 DNA reads as TGTGCCAGTAGTATAGGGGAGGCCGACTCTGGAAACACCATATATTTT. Translating it yields CASSIGEADSGNTIYF.

The chain joins TRBV27 to TRBJ1-2; 8 bases are a match to TRBD1. Trimming cost V 6 bases and J 4 bases; bases outside gene matches: 4. CDR1 and CDR2 from the germline V gene are MNHEY and SMNVEV (reference sequence). CDR3 length: 13 amino acids. Here the CDR3 reads CASRHTGGYGYTF. CDR3 nucleotides: TGTGCCAGCAGACACACAGGGGGCTATGGCTACACCTTC.

This clone was seen only a few times. The CDR3 DNA is TGTGCCAGCAGCCCCCTCGGTATGGAGACCCAGTACTTC. Translated, it gives CASSPLGMETQYF. The chain uses TRBV7-8 and TRBJ2-5; no firm D call. Germline lookup yields CDR1 SGHVS and CDR2 FQNEAQ. V was trimmed by 5 bases and J by 5 bases, leaving 12 bases between them. This CDR3 has 13 amino acids. Full variable domain (remainder filled in from reference TRBV7-8 and TRBJ2-5): GAGVSQSPRYKVAKRGQDVALRCDPISGHVSLFWYQQALGQGPEFLTYFQNEAQLDKSGLPSDRFFAERPEGSVSTLKIQRTQQEDSAVYLCASSPLGMETQYFGPGTRLLVL.

This chain uses TRBV7-6 with TRBJ1-2; TRBD1 is a possible D gene (5 bases). CDR1 and CDR2 (germline): SGHVS, FNYEAQ. The CDR3 consists of 13 residues. V was trimmed by 5 bases and J by 6 bases, leaving 13 bases between them. CDR3 in DNA: TGTGCCAGCAGCCCGCGGGGCCATCATGGCTACACCTTC. Translating gives CASSPRGHHGYTF. The full variable domain, completed using reference TRBV7-6 and TRBJ1-2, is GAGVSQSPRYKVTKRGQDVALRCDPISGHVSLYWYRQALGQGPEFLTYFNYEAQQDKSGLPNDRFSAERPEGSISTLTIQRTEQRDSAMYRCASSPRGHHGYTFGSGTRLTVV.

The V gene is TRBV13, the J gene TRBJ2-5, with 11 bases lining up with TRBD2. Trimming at V came to 6 bases and at J to 1 base, leaving 7 bases not matched to a gene. The CDR3 is 16 residues long. Germline assignment: CDR1 PRHDT and CDR2 FYEKMQ (reference sequence). The DNA for the CDR3 is TGTGCCAGCAGTCACTTAGCGGGAGGGGGCCAAGAGACCCAGTACTTC. Amino acids: CASSHLAGGGQETQYF.

V and J are TRBV2 and TRBJ2-5, with D possibly TRBD2 on 6 matching bases. Germline V gene lookup returns CDR1 SNHLY and CDR2 FYNNEI. The CDR3 spans 13 residues. With 6 bases removed from V and 2 bases from J, the gap between germline ends came to 10 bases. The CDR3 reads CASRGGRQETQYF. In DNA, the CDR3 is TGTGCCAGCAGGGGGGGACGGCAAGAGACCCAGTACTTC. Combining the CDR3 with reference TRBV2 and TRBJ2-5 gives the whole variable domain EPEVTQTPSHQVTQMGQEVILRCVPISNHLYFYWYRQILGQKVEFLVSFYNNEISEKSEIFDDQFSVERPDGSNFTLKIRSTKLEDSAMYFCASRGGRQETQYFGPGTRLLVL.

The chain employs TRBV5-8 and TRBJ2-1; 7 bases agree with TRBD1. V dropped 4 bases and J dropped 4; count of bases not matched to a gene: 8. Germline V lookup: CDR1 SGHTS, CDR2 YDEGEE. The CDR3 spans 15 residues. This CDR3 reads CASSPGTVQYNEQFF. The CDR3 DNA reads as TGTGCCAGCAGCCCAGGGACAGTACAATACAATGAGCAGTTCTTC.

The V call is TRBV30, the J call TRBJ1-4; no clear D. Between the trimmed V and J ends, which lost 0 bases and 4 bases, there was a span of 6 bases. CDR3 length: 13 residues. Germline CDR1 reads GTSNPN; CDR2 reads SVGIG (reference sequence). CDR3 sequence reads: CAWSVADNEKLFF. The CDR3 nucleotides read TGTGCCTGGAGTGTAGCCGATAATGAAAAACTGTTTTTT.

DNA of the CDR3: TGCGCCAGCAGCTTGGCGCTAGCGGCAATCTACGAGCAGTACTTC. Protein product: CASSLALAAIYEQYF. This rearrangement joins TRBV5-1 to TRBJ2-5; 7 bases map to TRBD2. TRBJ2-7 explains the end of the DNA better; the J call may be wrong. In germline, CDR1 is SGHRS, CDR2 YFSETQ. The CDR3 covers 15 residues.

The chain has TRBV7-9 and TRBJ1-6; 7 bases map to TRBD1. Trimming took 4 bases from V and 11 from J; bases not matched to a gene: 5. CDR1 and CDR2 from the germline V gene are SEHNR and FQNEAQ (reference sequence). The CDR3 contains 13 residues. Here the CDR3 reads CASSSGTAAPLHF. CDR3 coding DNA: TGTGCCAGCAGCTCCGGGACAGCGGCACCCCTCCACTTT.

J is TRBJ1-2 and V is TRBV5-4; possibly TRBD1 for D (6 bases). CDR3 size: 15 residues. V shed 6 bases and J shed 2 bases, with 17 bases lying between them. Germline CDR1 SGHNT, CDR2 YYREEE (reference sequence). CDR3 coding DNA: TGTGCCAGCAACTTTGACCGGACAGTCAACTATGGCTACACCTTC. The encoded protein is CASNFDRTVNYGYTF.

The CDR3 coding sequence is TGTGCCAGCAGAGACAGGTACAATGAGCAGTTCTTC. It encodes CASRDRYNEQFF. The V and J genes are TRBV6-1 and TRBJ2-1, with D tentatively TRBD1 (6 bases). Trimming pared 6 bases from V and 4 bases from J, leaving 7 bases between. The CDR3 spans 12 residues. CDR1 MNHNS and CDR2 SASEGT come from the germline V gene.

The chain is built from TRBV19 and TRBJ2-3; TRBD2 might be the D (5 bases). CDR1 and CDR2 from the germline V gene are LNHDA and SQIVND (reference sequence). The V and J ends lost 5 bases and 4 bases respectively, with 7 bases between them. This CDR3 comprises 12 residues. The CDR3 DNA sequence: TGTGCCAGTAGTCCGAGGGCAGATACGCAGTATTTT. It specifies CASSPRADTQYF. Variable domain in full (rest from reference TRBV19 and TRBJ2-3): DGGITQSPKYLFRKEGQNVTLSCEQNLNHDAMYWYRQDPGQGLRLIYYSQIVNDFQKGDIAEGYSVSREKKESFPLTVTSAQKNPTAFYLCASSPRADTQYFGPGTRLTVL.

This chain links TRBV21-1 with TRBJ1-6; the tabulated D call, TRBD1, remains unverified against the DNA. TRBV21-1 constitutes a pseudogene. This CDR3 is 18 amino acids long. The CDR3 region has the DNA TGTGCCAGCAGCAACCTCACAGGGTACCTAACCTATAATTCACCCCTCCACTTT. Amino acid sequence: CASSNLTGYLTYNSPLHF.

As concerns this clone: One end of the junction fails to match germline, which may point to a read error. This chain links TRBV25-1 with TRBJ1-2, with D unclear. The CDR3 has 12 residues. In germline, CDR1 is MGHDK, CDR2 SYGVNS. Here the CDR3 DNA reads TGTGTCAGCAGTGAGCGGCTCTATGGCTACACCTTC. Its protein product is CVSSERLYGYTF.

Only a few counts were recorded for this clone. This sequence joins TRBV6-5 and TRBJ2-7; 10 bases are shared with TRBD2. The germline gives CDR1 MNHEY, CDR2 SVGAGI. CDR3 length equals 15 residues. J was trimmed by 3 bases and V by 1 base; bases with no gene match: 3. The CDR3 here is CASSYLASGGYEQYF. The CDR3 DNA reads TGTGCCAGCAGTTACTTGGCTAGCGGGGGCTACGAGCAGTACTTC.